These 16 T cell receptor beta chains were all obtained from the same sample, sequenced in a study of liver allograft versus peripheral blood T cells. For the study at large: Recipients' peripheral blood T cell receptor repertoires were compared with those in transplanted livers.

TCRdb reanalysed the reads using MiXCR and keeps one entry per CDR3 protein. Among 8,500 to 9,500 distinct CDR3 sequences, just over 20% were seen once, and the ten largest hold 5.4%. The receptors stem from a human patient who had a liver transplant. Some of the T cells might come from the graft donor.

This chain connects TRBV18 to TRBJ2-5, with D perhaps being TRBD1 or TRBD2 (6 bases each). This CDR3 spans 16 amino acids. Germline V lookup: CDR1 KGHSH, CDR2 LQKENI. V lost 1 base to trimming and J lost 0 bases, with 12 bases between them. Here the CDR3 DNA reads TGTGCCAGCTCACCACTTGGAGGGACAAACCAAGAGACCCAGTACTTC. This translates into CASSPLGGTNQETQYF.

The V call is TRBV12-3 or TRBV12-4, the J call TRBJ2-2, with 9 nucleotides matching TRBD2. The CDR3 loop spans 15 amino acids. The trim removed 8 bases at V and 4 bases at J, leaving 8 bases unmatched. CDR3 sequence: CASRAGTSLTGELFF. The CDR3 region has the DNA TGTGCCAGCCGCGCCGGGACTAGCCTCACCGGGGAGCTGTTTTTT.

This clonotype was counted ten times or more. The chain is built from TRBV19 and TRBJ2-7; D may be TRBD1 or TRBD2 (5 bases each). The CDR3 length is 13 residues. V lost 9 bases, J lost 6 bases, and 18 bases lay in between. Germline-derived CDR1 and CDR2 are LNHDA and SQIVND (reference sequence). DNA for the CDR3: TGTGCCAGCACTTCCCGGGACCGGCTCGAGCAGTACTTC. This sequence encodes CASTSRDRLEQYF. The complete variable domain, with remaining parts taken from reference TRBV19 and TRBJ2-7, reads DGGITQSPKYLFRKEGQNVTLSCEQNLNHDAMYWYRQDPGQGLRLIYYSQIVNDFQKGDIAEGYSVSREKKESFPLTVTSAQKNPTAFYLCASTSRDRLEQYFGPGTRLTVT.

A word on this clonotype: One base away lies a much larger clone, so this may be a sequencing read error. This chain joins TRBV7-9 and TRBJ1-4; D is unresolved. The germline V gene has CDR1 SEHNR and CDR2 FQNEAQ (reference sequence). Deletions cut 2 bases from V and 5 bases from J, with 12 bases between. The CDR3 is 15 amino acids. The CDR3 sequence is CASSLNTRANEKLFF. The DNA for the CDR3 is TGTGCCAGCAGCTTAAATACAAGGGCGAATGAAAAACTGTTTTTT.

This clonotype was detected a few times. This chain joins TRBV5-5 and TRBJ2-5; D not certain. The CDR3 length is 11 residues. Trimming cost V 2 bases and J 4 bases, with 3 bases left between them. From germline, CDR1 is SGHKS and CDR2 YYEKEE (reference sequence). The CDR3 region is CASSLVETQYF. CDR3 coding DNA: TGTGCCAGCAGCTTAGTAGAGACCCAGTACTTC.

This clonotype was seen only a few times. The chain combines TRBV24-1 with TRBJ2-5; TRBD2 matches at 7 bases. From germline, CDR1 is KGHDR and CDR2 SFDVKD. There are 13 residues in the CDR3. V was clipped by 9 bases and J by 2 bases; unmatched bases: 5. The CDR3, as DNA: TGTGCCACCGGGGGGGACTTTCAAGAGACCCAGTACTTC. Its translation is CATGGDFQETQYF.

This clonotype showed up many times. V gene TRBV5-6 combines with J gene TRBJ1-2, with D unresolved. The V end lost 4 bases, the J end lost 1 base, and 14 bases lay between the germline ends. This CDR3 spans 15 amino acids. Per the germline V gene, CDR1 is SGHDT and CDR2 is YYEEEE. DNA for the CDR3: TGTGCCAGCAGCCCCGAATGGACCGTTAACTATGGCTACACCTTC. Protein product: CASSPEWTVNYGYTF.

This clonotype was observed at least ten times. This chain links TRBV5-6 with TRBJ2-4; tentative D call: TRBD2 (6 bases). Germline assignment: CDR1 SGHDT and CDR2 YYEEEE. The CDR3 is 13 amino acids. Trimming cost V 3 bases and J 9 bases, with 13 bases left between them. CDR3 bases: TGTGCCAGCAGCTCCAACCTGGGGGGCATTCAGTACTTC. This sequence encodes CASSSNLGGIQYF.

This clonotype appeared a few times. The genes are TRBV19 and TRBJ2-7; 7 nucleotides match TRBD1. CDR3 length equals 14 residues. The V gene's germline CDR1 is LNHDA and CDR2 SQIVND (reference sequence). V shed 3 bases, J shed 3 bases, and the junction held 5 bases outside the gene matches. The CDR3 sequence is CASSMGQHLYEQYF. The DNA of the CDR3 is TGTGCCAGTAGTATGGGACAGCATCTCTACGAGCAGTACTTC.

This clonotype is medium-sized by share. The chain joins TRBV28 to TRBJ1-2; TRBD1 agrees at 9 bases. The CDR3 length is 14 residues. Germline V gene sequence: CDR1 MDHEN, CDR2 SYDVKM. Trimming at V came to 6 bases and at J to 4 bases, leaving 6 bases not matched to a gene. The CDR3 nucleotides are TGTGCCAGCAGAGGACAGGGGTCAGGCTATGGCTACACCTTC. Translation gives CASRGQGSGYGYTF.

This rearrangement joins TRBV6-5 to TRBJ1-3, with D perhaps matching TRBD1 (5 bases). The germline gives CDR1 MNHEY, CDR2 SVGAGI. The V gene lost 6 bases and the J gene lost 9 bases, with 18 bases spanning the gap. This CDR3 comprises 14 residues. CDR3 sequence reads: CASRGSGTSGTIYF. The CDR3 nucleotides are TGTGCCAGCAGAGGGAGTGGGACGTCCGGCACCATATATTTT.

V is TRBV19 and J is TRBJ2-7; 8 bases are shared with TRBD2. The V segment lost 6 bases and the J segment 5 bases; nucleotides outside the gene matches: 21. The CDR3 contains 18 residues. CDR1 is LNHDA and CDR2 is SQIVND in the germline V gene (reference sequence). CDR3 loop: CASSQGPPSGGSRDEQYF. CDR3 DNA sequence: TGTGCCAGTAGCCAGGGACCCCCCTCGGGGGGGAGTAGGGACGAGCAGTACTTC. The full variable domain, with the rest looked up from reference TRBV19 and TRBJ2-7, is DGGITQSPKYLFRKEGQNVTLSCEQNLNHDAMYWYRQDPGQGLRLIYYSQIVNDFQKGDIAEGYSVSREKKESFPLTVTSAQKNPTAFYLCASSQGPPSGGSRDEQYFGPGTRLTVT.

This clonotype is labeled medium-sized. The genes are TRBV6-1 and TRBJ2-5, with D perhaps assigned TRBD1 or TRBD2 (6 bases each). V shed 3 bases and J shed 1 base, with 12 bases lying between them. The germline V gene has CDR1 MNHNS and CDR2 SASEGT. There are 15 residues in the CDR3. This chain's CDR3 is CASSDRGATQETQYF. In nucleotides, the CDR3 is TGTGCCAGCAGTGATAGGGGGGCTACCCAAGAGACCCAGTACTTC.

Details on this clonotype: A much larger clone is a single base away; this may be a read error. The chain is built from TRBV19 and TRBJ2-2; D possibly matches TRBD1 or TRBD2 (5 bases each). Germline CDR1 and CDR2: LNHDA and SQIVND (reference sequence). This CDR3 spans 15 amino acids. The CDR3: CASSSGGQLPGELIF. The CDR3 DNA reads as TGTGCCAGTAGTTCAGGTGGACAACTCCCCGGGGAGCTGATTTTT.

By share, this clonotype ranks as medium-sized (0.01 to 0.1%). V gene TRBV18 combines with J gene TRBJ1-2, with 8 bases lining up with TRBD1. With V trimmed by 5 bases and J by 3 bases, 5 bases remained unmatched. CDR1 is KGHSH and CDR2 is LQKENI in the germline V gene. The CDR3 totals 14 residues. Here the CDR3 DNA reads TGTGCCAGCTCAGGACAGGGAAGGGACTATGGCTACACCTTC. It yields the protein CASSGQGRDYGYTF.

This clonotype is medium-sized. CDR3 sequence (DNA): TGTGCCAGTAGTATAGGCTTGGGCCAGGGGGTCCAAGAGACCCAGTACTTC. Encoded protein: CASSIGLGQGVQETQYF. The rearrangement links TRBV19 to TRBJ2-5; TRBD1 aligns across 7 bases. Looked up from germline, CDR1 is LNHDA and CDR2 is SQIVND (reference sequence). With 1 base clipped from V and 1 base from J, the junction kept 9 bases outside the gene matches. This CDR3 has 17 amino acids. The full variable domain, in which reference TRBV19 and TRBJ2-5 provide the parts outside the CDR3, is DGGITQSPKYLFRKEGQNVTLSCEQNLNHDAMYWYRQDPGQGLRLIYYSQIVNDFQKGDIAEGYSVSREKKESFPLTVTSAQKNPTAFYLCASSIGLGQGVQETQYFGPGTRLLVL.